The 22 T cell receptor beta chains below all came from one sample that was sequenced in a study of blood T cell repertoires in COVID-19. The method was immunoSEQ multiplex PCR; TCRdb's version includes in-frame clones alone and lacks a portion of them. Of about 100,000 clones listed, 75% to 85% are singletons. The sample consisted of peripheral blood. These receptors all stem from a woman older than 75 with active or convalescent COVID-19.

This rearrangement joins TRBV19 to TRBJ1-1; 8 nucleotides match TRBD1. V lost 3 bases, J lost 1 base, and 7 bases stayed unmatched. From germline, CDR1 is LNHDA and CDR2 SQIVND (reference sequence). The CDR3 covers 16 residues. Here the CDR3 reads CASSISTGTGNTEAFF. The CDR3, as DNA: TGTGCCAGTAGTATTTCAACCGGGACAGGGAACACTGAAGCTTTCTTT.

This clone showed up just a few times. The chain carries TRBV7-8 and TRBJ1-2; the match to TRBD1 covers 9 bases. The V segment lost 1 base and the J segment 6 bases; nucleotides outside the gene matches: 3. Germline loops: CDR1 SGHVS, CDR2 FQNEAQ. The CDR3 runs to 14 residues. The CDR3 nucleotides are TGTGCCAGCAGCTTAGAGGGACAGGGCCATGGCTACACCTTC. Translation gives CASSLEGQGHGYTF. The full variable domain, rest sourced from reference TRBV7-8 and TRBJ1-2, is GAGVSQSPRYKVAKRGQDVALRCDPISGHVSLFWYQQALGQGPEFLTYFQNEAQLDKSGLPSDRFFAERPEGSVSTLKIQRTQQEDSAVYLCASSLEGQGHGYTFGSGTRLTVV.

The V gene is TRBV9, the J gene TRBJ2-1; the D gene is possibly TRBD1 (5 bases). The CDR3 runs 15 residues. From germline, CDR1 is SGDLS and CDR2 YYNGEE. Trimming took 0 bases from V and 9 from J, leaving 16 bases between them. In nucleotides, the CDR3 is TGTGCCAGCAGCGTAGATCCAGGGTCGGCCGGTGAGCAGTTCTTC. It encodes CASSVDPGSAGEQFF.

The rearrangement uses TRBV5-6 and TRBJ2-7, with D uncertain. Germline V gene sequence: CDR1 SGHDT, CDR2 YYEEEE. V was clipped by 4 bases and J by 6 bases, with 20 bases between them. This CDR3 spans 15 amino acids. CDR3 amino acids: CASSPEVGIPGEQYF. CDR3 in DNA: TGTGCCAGCAGCCCTGAGGTAGGAATTCCTGGCGAGCAGTACTTC.

This chain connects TRBV5-5 to TRBJ2-6; D is possibly TRBD1 (6 bases). Per the germline V gene, CDR1 is SGHKS and CDR2 is YYEKEE (reference sequence). The CDR3 spans 17 residues. The V and J ends lost 4 bases and 4 bases respectively, with 18 bases between them. CDR3 residues: CASSPQVGARGANVLTF. The DNA for the CDR3 is TGTGCCAGCAGCCCTCAGGTGGGGGCGCGAGGGGCCAACGTCCTGACTTTC.

The table lists this clone with a few counts. The genes are TRBV7-2 and TRBJ2-1, with D perhaps matching TRBD1 (7 bases). This CDR3 region has 15 residues. CDR1 and CDR2 from the germline V gene are SGHTA and FQGNSA. The V end lost 2 bases, the J end lost 4 bases, and 12 bases lay between the germline ends. The CDR3 spells CASSLQGGGYNEQFF. Here the CDR3 DNA reads TGTGCCAGCAGCTTACAGGGGGGCGGTTACAATGAGCAGTTCTTC.

This clone was observed a single time. The chain couples TRBV19 to TRBJ2-2; a weak D match, TRBD1 (5 bases). The CDR3 is 16 amino acids. Trimming cost V 3 bases and J 4 bases, with 15 bases left between them. The germline CDR1 and CDR2 sequences are LNHDA and SQIVND (reference sequence). CDR3 in DNA: TGTGCCAGTAGTATTTTCGGGCAGGGTGGCACCGGGGAGCTGTTTTTT. It is translated as CASSIFGQGGTGELFF.

The chain uses TRBV6-5 and TRBJ2-5; 9 bases are shared with TRBD1. CDR1 and CDR2 from the germline V gene are MNHEY and SVGAGI. The V gene end was trimmed by 9 bases and the J gene end by 5 bases; junction bases not matched to a gene: 10. The CDR3 loop spans 14 amino acids. The DNA of the CDR3 is TGTGCCAGTTTATTTACAGGGGGCCGGGAGACCCAGTACTTC. Protein product: CASLFTGGRETQYF.

This clone has a count of ten or more. The V call is TRBV7-9, the J call TRBJ2-6; tentatively, D is TRBD2 (6 bases). The CDR3 has 17 amino acids. Germline V gives CDR1 SEHNR, CDR2 FQNEAQ (reference sequence). Trimming cost V 6 bases and J 0 bases, with 15 bases left between them. The CDR3 sequence is CASRTGTEVSGANVLTF. Here the CDR3 DNA reads TGTGCCAGCAGAACCGGGACTGAAGTCTCTGGGGCCAACGTCCTGACTTTC.

The J gene is TRBJ2-7, the V gene TRBV10-3; D gene unclear. Trimming removed 6 bases at V and 3 bases at J, with 9 bases between. Germline CDR1 ENHRY, CDR2 SYGVKD. This CDR3 is 12 amino acids long. As DNA, the CDR3 is TGTGCCATCAGCGGCACAGACTACGAGCAGTACTTC. It yields the protein CAISGTDYEQYF.

This clone was detected a few times. V is TRBV18 and J is TRBJ1-5; 9 nucleotides match TRBD1. Unmatched junction bases numbered 15, after V lost 6 bases and J lost 0 bases. Germline CDR1 reads KGHSH; CDR2 reads LQKENI. The CDR3 totals 19 residues. CDR3 nucleotide sequence: TGTGCCAGCTCGCCCGGACAGGGGAAAACGGGATATAGCAATCAGCCCCAGCATTTT. Protein sequence: CASSPGQGKTGYSNQPQHF.

The V call is TRBV7-2, the J call TRBJ1-2; TRBD1 agrees at 8 bases. The CDR3 is made up of 13 amino acids. The V and J ends lost 4 bases and 5 bases, in that order; junction bases with no gene match: 3. Per germline, CDR1 SGHTA and CDR2 FQGNSA. CDR3 region: CASSSGQGYGYTF. The CDR3 DNA reads as TGTGCCAGCAGCTCCGGACAGGGATATGGCTACACCTTC.

The CDR3 sequence: CASSWDRQAYEQYF. The CDR3 DNA sequence: TGTGCCAGCAGTTGGGACAGGCAAGCCTACGAGCAGTACTTC. The chain links TRBV28 to TRBJ2-7, with 8 bases fitting TRBD1. This CDR3 is built from 14 residues. Germline values: CDR1 MDHEN, CDR2 SYDVKM. The trim removed 4 bases at V and 2 bases at J, leaving 4 bases unmatched.

The chain employs TRBV18 and TRBJ1-1, with TRBD1 matching over 10 bases. The V segment lost 2 bases and the J segment 3 bases; nucleotides outside the gene matches: 0. The CDR3 has 14 residues. Per the germline V gene, CDR1 is KGHSH and CDR2 is LQKENI. Written as DNA, the CDR3 is TGTGCCAGCTCACCAGGGACAGGGGACACTGAAGCTTTCTTT. The encoded protein is CASSPGTGDTEAFF.

This clone has a count of ten or more. CDR3 residues: CASSPGRGLAYVDTQYF. The CDR3 DNA reads TGTGCCAGCAGCCCCGGGCGTGGACTAGCGTACGTAGATACGCAGTATTTT. The chain combines TRBV7-9 with TRBJ2-3, with TRBD2 matching 9 bases. CDR1 and CDR2 (germline): SEHNR, FQNEAQ (reference sequence). The CDR3 is 17 residues long. Trimming took 5 bases from V and 5 from J; bases not matched to a gene: 14. Filled out from reference TRBV7-9 and TRBJ2-3, the complete variable domain reads DTGVSQNPRHKITKRGQNVTFRCDPISEHNRLYWYRQTLGQGPEFLTYFQNEAQLEKSRLLSDRFSAERPKGSFSTLEIQRTEQGDSAMYLCASSPGRGLAYVDTQYFGPGTRLTVL.

CDR3 protein: CASTLGSGAYNEQFF. The CDR3 nucleotides read TGTGCCAGCACTCTCGGGAGCGGAGCCTACAATGAGCAGTTCTTC. This chain connects TRBV2 to TRBJ2-1; possible D gene TRBD2, 6 bases. The CDR3 runs to 15 residues. Germline CDR1 reads SNHLY; CDR2 reads FYNNEI. Trimming shortened V by 7 bases and J by 2 bases, and 15 bases separated the two germline ends.

This chain links TRBV9 with TRBJ2-3; 7 bases map to TRBD2. Germline CDR1 SGDLS, CDR2 YYNGEE. The junction had 8 bases not matched to a gene; V was cut back by 4 bases and J by 0 bases. The CDR3 runs 16 residues. As DNA, the CDR3 is TGTGCCAGCAGCCCCCGCACTAGCGCCAGCACAGATACGCAGTATTTT. Translating it yields CASSPRTSASTDTQYF.

A remark on this clone: A read error may produce the germline difference seen at one junction end. As DNA, the CDR3 is TGTGCCAGCAGCTTGGATGGAGGATTCCGGTCCTACGAGCAGTACTTC. It translates to CASSLDGGFRSYEQYF. The gene calls are TRBV5-1 and TRBJ2-7; perhaps TRBD2 as D (5 bases). Germline values: CDR1 SGHRS, CDR2 YFSETQ. The CDR3 is 16 residues long.

The chain is built from TRBV3-1 (or the pseudogene TRBV3-2) and TRBJ1-2, with TRBD1 matching 7 bases. V was pared by 5 bases and J by 0 bases, with 6 bases of the junction left unmatched. Germline V lookup: CDR1 LGHDT, CDR2 YNNKEL (reference sequence). The CDR3 covers 15 residues. The CDR3 spells CASSSRDRSNYGYTF. CDR3 nucleotides: TGTGCCAGCAGCTCCCGGGACAGATCTAACTATGGCTACACCTTC.

The CDR3 is CASSLDRGNSPLHF. CDR3 in DNA: TGTGCCAGCAGCTTGGACAGGGGAAATTCACCCCTCCACTTT. This chain links TRBV5-4 with TRBJ1-6; TRBD1 matches at 7 bases. Germline values: CDR1 SGHNT, CDR2 YYREEE (reference sequence). The length of the CDR3 is 14 residues. With 0 bases clipped from V and 7 bases from J, the junction kept 1 base outside the gene matches.

The CDR3 DNA reads TGTGCCAGCAGCCTTGGACTAGCTCTAAACACCGGGGAGCTGTTTTTT. It codes for CASSLGLALNTGELFF. This sequence joins TRBV5-8 and TRBJ2-2; 8 nucleotides align to TRBD2. CDR3 length equals 16 residues. From germline, CDR1 is SGHTS and CDR2 YDEGEE. V was pared by 4 bases and J by 2 bases, with 7 bases of the junction left unmatched.

This clone was seen more than once but under ten times. The chain carries TRBV11-2 and TRBJ2-7; D is unresolved. V was trimmed by 3 bases and J by 7 bases, leaving 7 bases between them. Germline assignment: CDR1 SGHAT and CDR2 FQNNGV. This CDR3 contains 11 residues. CDR3 bases: TGTGCCAGCAGCTTGGAGTTAGAGCAGTACTTC. Protein: CASSLELEQYF.